These T cell receptor beta chains were read from a single sample in a study of T-cell memory formation after mild COVID-19. MiXCR was run by TCRdb on the 5' RACE reads, yielding one entry per CDR3 protein. The repertoire holds 350,000 to 500,000 distinct CDR3 sequences, with under 25% as singletons. Sequencing used PBMCs or a T cell subset sorted from them (not recorded which). These receptors all stem from an adult woman who had mild COVID-19 (a few samples of this study predate the infection). Cell type and time point are not known. Each CDR3 is given with its conserved first and last residue. D genes are given only for firm matches. Rows may omit the clone size; those that give it use once, few, many or a size class.

abundance	d_gene	len	v_gene	j_gene	CDR3aa	CDR3nt
.	.	16	TRBV6-5	TRBJ1-6	CASIDRISSYNSPLHF	TGTGCCAGCATTGACAGAATAAGCTCCTATAATTCACCCCTCCACTTT
many	.	13	TRBV11-3	TRBJ1-5	CASSLGRDQPQHF	TGTGCCAGCAGCTTGGGGAGGGACCAGCCCCAGCATTTT
.	TRBD1	13	TRBV5-1	TRBJ1-1	CASTPGGPSRAFF	TGCGCCAGCACACCAGGGGGTCCGTCGAGGGCTTTCTTT
once	TRBD2	12	TRBV20-1	TRBJ2-3	CSAYPSGTAQYF	TGCAGTGCTTATCCTAGCGGGACGGCGCAGTATTTT
.	.	16	TRBV20-1	TRBJ2-3	CSASGVVQSSTDTQYF	TGCAGTGCGAGTGGGGTGGTTCAGAGTAGCACAGATACGCAGTATTTT
few	TRBD1	13	TRBV30	TRBJ2-7	CAWSTGTAYEQYF	TGTGCCTGGAGTACCGGGACAGCCTACGAGCAGTACTTC
.	TRBD2	16	TRBV3-1	TRBJ2-1	CASSRLGLAENNEQFF	TGTGCCAGCAGCCGCTTAGGACTAGCGGAAAACAATGAGCAGTTCTTC
.	TRBD1	14	TRBV5-1	TRBJ2-5	CASSPGQEEETQYF	TGCGCCAGCAGCCCGGGACAGGAAGAAGAGACCCAGTACTTC
once	TRBD2	16	TRBV5-4	TRBJ2-3	CASSSRTSGGSDTQYF	TGTGCCAGCAGCTCCCGGACTAGCGGGGGCTCAGATACGCAGTATTTT
.	TRBD2	14	TRBV7-9	TRBJ2-2	CASSLRTSTGELFF	TGTGCCAGCAGCTTAAGGACTAGCACCGGGGAGCTGTTTTTT
few	TRBD2	15	TRBV27	TRBJ2-7	CASSGTSRGAYEQYF	TGTGCCAGCAGTGGGACTAGCAGGGGGGCCTACGAGCAGTACTTC
few	.	15	TRBV24-1	TRBJ2-1	CATSDFGRGGHEQFF	TGTGCCACCAGTGACTTCGGCAGGGGAGGCCATGAGCAGTTCTTC
.	.	14	TRBV12-3/TRBV12-4	TRBJ1-4	CASSLSRRDRLVFF	TGTGCCAGCAGTTTAAGTCGGAGGGACCGCCTAGTGTTTTTT
few	.	12	TRBV20-1	TRBJ1-1	CSARLDGTEAFF	TGCAGTGCTAGACTCGATGGGACTGAAGCTTTCTTT
.	.	14	TRBV18	TRBJ2-1	CASSPPGPPNEQFF	TGTGCCAGCTCACCACCGGGACCACCCAATGAGCAGTTCTTC
.	.	16	TRBV4-1	TRBJ1-4	CASSQVSGREGEKLFF	TGCGCCAGCAGCCAAGTCTCAGGGCGCGAAGGAGAAAAACTGTTTTTT
.	.	12	TRBV4-1	TRBJ2-1	CASRGGSNEQFF	TGCGCCAGCAGGGGGGGATCCAATGAGCAGTTCTTC
few	.	14	TRBV27	TRBJ1-1	CASSFGGASTEAFF	TGTGCCAGCAGTTTTGGAGGGGCGAGCACTGAAGCTTTCTTT
.	.	15	TRBV5-1	TRBJ2-7	CASSQRRDGTYEQYF	TGCGCCAGCAGCCAAAGAAGGGACGGAACCTACGAGCAGTACTTC
.	.	15	TRBV25-1	TRBJ1-2	CASSEFGGLNYGYTF	TGTGCCAGCAGTGAATTTGGAGGCCTTAACTATGGCTACACCTTC
.	TRBD1	14	TRBV6-5	TRBJ2-2	CASSVDRGSGELFF	TGTGCCAGCTCCGTTGACAGGGGTTCCGGGGAGCTGTTTTTT
.	TRBD2	14	TRBV5-1	TRBJ2-7	CASSFGTSGYEQYF	TGCGCCAGCAGCTTTGGGACTAGCGGCTACGAGCAGTACTTC
.	.	13	TRBV18	TRBJ1-5	CASSSESIQPQHF	TGTGCCAGCTCCTCGGAATCTATTCAGCCCCAGCATTTT
few	.	15	TRBV25-1	TRBJ1-5	CASSESLGSNQPQHF	TGTGCCAGCAGTGAAAGTTTGGGTAGCAATCAGCCCCAGCATTTT
many	TRBD1	17	TRBV5-1	TRBJ1-1	CASSILPLDRWNTEAFF	TGCGCCAGCAGCATCCTACCCCTGGACAGGTGGAACACTGAAGCTTTCTTT
many	TRBD2	16	TRBV5-5	TRBJ2-5	CASSFNAGLNQETQYF	TGTGCCAGCAGCTTTAATGCGGGACTAAACCAAGAGACCCAGTACTTC
.	TRBD2	18	TRBV9	TRBJ2-5	CASSVDGRSGRASETQYF	TGTGCCAGCAGCGTAGACGGTCGGAGCGGGAGGGCCTCAGAGACCCAGTACTTC
.	.	13	TRBV6-5	TRBJ2-7	CASTPGQTYEQYF	TGTGCCAGCACGCCCGGACAGACCTACGAGCAGTACTTC
.	.	15	TRBV4-2	TRBJ1-5	CASSRGTASNQPQHF	TGTGCCAGCAGCCGCGGGACTGCTAGCAATCAGCCCCAGCATTTT
few	.	13	TRBV2	TRBJ2-1	CASMAGAGNEQFF	TGTGCCAGCATGGCGGGGGCTGGAAATGAGCAGTTCTTC
few	.	13	TRBV20-1	TRBJ2-1	CSARRTDYNEQFF	TGCAGTGCTAGAAGGACAGACTACAATGAGCAGTTCTTC
.	.	12	TRBV29-1	TRBJ2-5	CSVEEPIETQYF	TGCAGCGTTGAAGAGCCCATAGAGACCCAGTACTTC
few	.	13	TRBV5-1	TRBJ2-7	CASSLVRESEQYF	TGCGCCAGCAGCTTGGTAAGGGAATCCGAGCAGTACTTC
.	TRBD1	14	TRBV10-3	TRBJ1-1	CAISADRGSTEAFF	TGTGCCATCAGTGCAGACAGGGGTAGCACTGAAGCTTTCTTT
.	TRBD2	15	TRBV19	TRBJ2-1	CASSTPSGSRNEQFF	TGTGCCAGTAGTACACCTAGCGGGAGTCGTAATGAGCAGTTCTTC
few	TRBD2	18	TRBV28	TRBJ2-1	CASSPGPPASGRKNEQFF	TGTGCCAGCAGTCCGGGACCCCCGGCTAGCGGGAGAAAGAATGAGCAGTTCTTC
.	.	15	TRBV12-3/TRBV12-4	TRBJ2-7	CASSRDPPGSYEQYF	TGTGCCAGCAGCCGGGACCCACCGGGCTCCTACGAGCAGTACTTC
few	TRBD1	15	TRBV4-3	TRBJ2-4	CASSHPVQGVDIQYF	TGCGCCAGCAGCCACCCTGTGCAGGGGGTTGACATTCAGTACTTC
few	.	15	TRBV12-3/TRBV12-4	TRBJ1-2	CASSSRVLPNYGYTF	TGTGCCAGCAGTTCGAGAGTGTTGCCTAACTATGGCTACACCTTC
.	.	12	TRBV5-1	TRBJ2-7	CASSLAVGEQYF	TGCGCCAGCAGCTTGGCCGTGGGGGAGCAGTACTTC
.	.	13	TRBV6-6	TRBJ2-4	CASRSGSLNIQYF	TGTGCCAGCAGGAGTGGTTCTTTAAACATTCAGTACTTC
few	TRBD2	17	TRBV2	TRBJ2-1	CASSEGVLAGSRDEQFF	TGTGCCAGCAGTGAAGGAGTACTAGCGGGGTCCAGAGATGAGCAGTTCTTC
few	TRBD2	17	TRBV11-3	TRBJ2-1	CASSRGSSGRALNEQFF	TGTGCCAGCAGCCGGGGGAGTAGCGGGAGGGCCCTGAATGAGCAGTTCTTC
.	TRBD2	14	TRBV6-1	TRBJ2-2	CASKGRGGTGELFF	TGTGCCAGCAAGGGTCGCGGGGGCACCGGGGAGCTGTTTTTT
few	.	14	TRBV4-1	TRBJ1-4	CASSQDPSDEKLFF	TGCGCCAGCAGCCAAGATCCCAGCGATGAAAAACTGTTTTTT
.	TRBD1	14	TRBV27	TRBJ1-5	CASTVAGGTQPQHF	TGTGCCAGCACGGTGGCAGGGGGGACCCAGCCCCAGCATTTT